Listed below are T cell receptor beta chains from one sample, sequenced in a study of technical replicates of blood from a handful of donors. Libraries were prepared by immunoSEQ multiplex PCR; TCRdb keeps only in-frame clonotypes and omits some of them. The sample consists of 83,000 or so clones, roughly 92% of them appearing once. The material sequenced was T cells isolated from PBMCs. These receptors all stem from a human donor in good health. CDR3s include the opening cysteine and the closing phenylalanine or tryptophan. A D gene is named only where the DNA matches it firmly. Clone size, where shown, is once, few, many, or a class for clones that have expanded.

once	TRBD1	17	TRBV9	TRBJ1-2	TGTGCCAGCAGCGGGGGGACAGTTGCTTTACCCTCTTATGGCTACACCTTC	CASSGGTVALPSYGYTF
NA	NA	13	TRBV6-1	TRBJ1-2	TGTGCCAGCAGGGGGGGGGTCGGCTATGGCTACACCTTC	CASRGGVGYGYTF
NA	TRBD2	17	TRBV19	TRBJ2-3	TGTGCCAGTAGGGGATCTCTTAGAGCGGGAGAAACAGATACGCAGTATTTT	CASRGSLRAGETDTQYF
NA	NA	15	TRBV6-6	TRBJ1-1	TGTGCCAGCACAGGGCCTTCGAGCGTGAACACTGAAGCTTTCTTT	CASTGPSSVNTEAFF
NA	NA	15	TRBV19	TRBJ1-1	TGTGCCAGTAGTATATCGTCACTTTGGAACACTGAAGCTTTCTTT	CASSISSLWNTEAFF
NA	TRBD1	15	TRBV5-1	TRBJ2-7	TGCGCCAGCAGCTTGGGGGACAGGGTCCCGGGCGAGCAGTACTTC	CASSLGDRVPGEQYF
NA	NA	16	TRBV4-2	TRBJ1-3	TGTGCCAGCAGCCAAGACCGGGAGCTCTCTGGAAACACCATATATTTT	CASSQDRELSGNTIYF
NA	TRBD1	15	TRBV5-4	TRBJ2-7	TGTGCCAGCAGCAAGCCCGGACAGGGTCCGAGCGAGCAGTACTTC	CASSKPGQGPSEQYF
NA	NA	13	TRBV7-9	TRBJ2-5	TGTGCCAGCAGCTTAATCCACAAGGAGACCCAGTACTTC	CASSLIHKETQYF
NA	NA	13	TRBV21-1	TRBJ2-7	TGTGCCAGCAGCAAAAATCCATGGGACAGACCCTTCTTC	CASSKNPWDRPFF
NA	TRBD2	15	TRBV5-1	TRBJ2-7	TGCGCCAGCAGCTTGGAACTAGCGGGACCCTACGAGCAGTACTTC	CASSLELAGPYEQYF
NA	NA	12	TRBV4-1	TRBJ1-1	TGCGCCAGCAGCCACCATACTATGGAAGCTTTCTTT	CASSHHTMEAFF
NA	NA	19	TRBV6-1	TRBJ2-3	TGTGCCAGCAGTGAATACTCCCACAGTCAATTTATAGACACAGATACGCAGTATTTT	CASSEYSHSQFIDTDTQYF
NA	TRBD1	16	TRBV18	TRBJ2-1	TGTGCCAGCTCACGGGCCGGGACAGGGGGCTGGAATGAGCAGTTCTTC	CASSRAGTGGWNEQFF
NA	TRBD1	13	TRBV7-9	TRBJ1-2	TGTGCCAGCCGGGGACAGGGCATCTATGGCTACACCTTC	CASRGQGIYGYTF
NA	TRBD1	13	TRBV6-1	TRBJ1-2	TGTGCCAGCAGTGCAGGGACAGGATACGTCATCCCCTTC	CASSAGTGYVIPF
NA	NA	12	TRBV29-1	TRBJ2-7	TGCAGCGCAGAGGTGACCTCCCACGAGCAGTACTTC	CSAEVTSHEQYF
NA	TRBD2	13	TRBV2	TRBJ2-3	TGTGCCAGCATGCTAGCGGGGACAGATACGCAGTATTTT	CASMLAGTDTQYF
NA	NA	17	TRBV12-5	TRBJ2-7	TGTGCTAGTGGTCCCTATCCGGGAGTACGCCTGACCTACGAGCAGTACTTC	CASGPYPGVRLTYEQYF
NA	TRBD2	16	TRBV7-3	TRBJ2-2	TGTGCCAGCAGCCCCCTAGCGGGGGACTACACCGGGGAGCTGTTTTTT	CASSPLAGDYTGELFF
NA	NA	14	TRBV2	TRBJ1-4	TGTGCCAGCAGTTTCCTGGGGGGGCGGGAAAAACTGTTTTTT	CASSFLGGREKLFF
NA	TRBD1	17	TRBV6-1	TRBJ1-1	TGTGCCAGCAGTGATCTTGGGACAGTAAGTATGAACACTGAAGCTTTCTTT	CASSDLGTVSMNTEAFF